The 20 T cell receptor beta chains reported below all come from one sample, sequenced in a study of T cells after yellow fever vaccination. TCRdb ran MiXCR on the 5' RACE reads and lists one entry per CDR3 protein. The sample lists almost 600,000 distinct CDR3 sequences; around an eighth were seen once. Sequenced here: PBMCs, sampled on the day of the yellow fever booster vaccination. The receptors shown here come from a man aged 30 to 39 who received the YFV17D yellow fever vaccine.

V is TRBV12-3 or TRBV12-4 and J is TRBJ2-1, with D maybe TRBD1 (5 bases). V dropped 6 bases and J dropped 7 bases, with 16 bases sitting between them. The CDR3 totals 14 residues. CDR3 DNA sequence: TGTGCCAGCAGCATGGCGGACAATCGGAATGAGCAGTTCTTC. It encodes CASSMADNRNEQFF.

V gene TRBV29-1 combines with J gene TRBJ2-7, with D tentatively TRBD1 (6 bases). The ends were cut back, 5 bases at V and 2 bases at J, with 7 bases in the middle. The CDR3 is 11 amino acids. Germline loops: CDR1 SQVTM, CDR2 ANQGSEA. CDR3 residues: CSVTGTYEQYF. CDR3 nucleotide sequence: TGCAGCGTTACAGGGACCTACGAGCAGTACTTC.

J is TRBJ1-2 and V is TRBV24-1; possible D gene TRBD1, 5 bases. V shed 3 bases and J shed 5 bases, with 9 bases lying between them. The CDR3 is 13 amino acids. From germline, CDR1 is KGHDR and CDR2 SFDVKD. This CDR3 is CATSDHRHYGYTF. In nucleotides, the CDR3 is TGTGCCACCAGTGATCACAGGCATTATGGCTACACCTTC.

V usage is TRBV6-5 and J usage is TRBJ2-2, with D unresolved. CDR3 length: 12 residues. Per the germline V gene, CDR1 is MNHEY and CDR2 is SVGAGI. V shed 3 bases and J shed 6 bases, with 5 bases lying between them. The CDR3 loop is CASSYGSGELFF. CDR3 nucleotides: TGTGCCAGCAGTTATGGATCCGGGGAGCTGTTTTTT.

The chain links TRBV20-1 to TRBJ2-5; no clear D. Trimming removed 2 bases from V and 3 bases from J, with 10 bases in between. Germline V gives CDR1 DFQATT, CDR2 SNEGSKA (reference sequence). This CDR3 spans 13 amino acids. The CDR3 protein is CSARSGPEETQYF. As DNA, the CDR3 is TGCAGTGCTAGAAGTGGTCCTGAAGAGACCCAGTACTTC.

This clonotype was seen many times. This rearrangement joins TRBV20-1 to TRBJ2-1; no firm D call. The CDR3 runs 14 residues. V lost 5 bases and J lost 0, with 11 bases in between. Per the germline V gene, CDR1 is DFQATT and CDR2 is SNEGSKA (reference sequence). The CDR3 sequence is CSAPSQSSYNEQFF. CDR3 nucleotides: TGCAGTGCTCCGAGCCAAAGCTCCTACAATGAGCAGTTCTTC.

The rearrangement uses TRBV12-3 or TRBV12-4 and TRBJ2-7; D possibly corresponds to TRBD2 (5 bases). Trimming stripped 5 bases from V and 3 bases from J, with 20 bases between. This CDR3 is built from 16 residues. The CDR3 bases are TGTGCCAGCAGTCTCGGCCTTGGGAGCGGTAACTACGAGCAGTACTTC. This encodes CASSLGLGSGNYEQYF.

The rearrangement uses TRBV6-5 and TRBJ1-5; no reliable D call. This CDR3 region has 16 residues. Looked up from germline, CDR1 is MNHEY and CDR2 is SVGAGI. The V end lost 4 bases, the J end lost 4 bases, and 17 bases lay between the germline ends. Here the CDR3 DNA reads TGTGCCAGCAGTTCCGCCTCGGACGGTCTAAATCAGCCCCAGCATTTT. Its protein is CASSSASDGLNQPQHF.

This clonotype was found a few times. This rearrangement joins TRBV27 to TRBJ2-2, with D perhaps matching TRBD2 (6 bases). The CDR3 covers 14 residues. V was cut by 5 bases and J by 6 bases, with 13 bases left in between. Germline CDR1 reads MNHEY; CDR2 reads SMNVEV (reference sequence). The CDR3 loop reads CASSGPGGSGELFF. The CDR3 nucleotides are TGTGCCAGCAGTGGCCCCGGGGGATCCGGGGAGCTGTTTTTT.

The table lists this clonotype with a few counts. This chain joins TRBV4-2 and TRBJ2-1, with a tentative D call TRBD1 (5 bases). CDR1 is LGHNA and CDR2 is YNFKEQ in the germline V gene. CDR3 length: 13 residues. Deletions cut 4 bases from V and 6 bases from J, with 10 bases between. The CDR3: CASSPHQGNEQFF. As DNA, the CDR3 is TGTGCCAGCAGCCCCCACCAGGGCAATGAGCAGTTCTTC.

This clonotype has more than one count but fewer than ten. The V and J genes are TRBV9 and TRBJ2-5; 11 positions agree with TRBD1. The CDR3 length is 15 residues. Per germline, CDR1 SGDLS and CDR2 YYNGEE. Germline trimming cut 0 bases from V and 5 bases from J; bases unmatched to any gene: 3. CDR3 loop: CASSVAGQGAETQYF. CDR3 nucleotide sequence: TGTGCCAGCAGCGTAGCTGGACAGGGGGCGGAGACCCAGTACTTC.

This sequence joins TRBV5-1 and TRBJ2-7; D unclear. CDR1 and CDR2 from the germline V gene are SGHRS and YFSETQ. There are 14 residues in the CDR3. Trimming took off 1 base at V and 0 bases at J, with 8 bases between the two ends. CDR3 DNA sequence: TGCGCCAGCAGCTTGTGGGAAATCTCCTACGAGCAGTACTTC. This codes for CASSLWEISYEQYF.

This clonotype was detected only a few times. This chain joins TRBV7-8 and TRBJ2-3, with TRBD2 as a possible D gene (5 bases). Germline V lookup: CDR1 SGHVS, CDR2 FQNEAQ. The CDR3 extends over 15 amino acids. Trimming cost V 8 bases and J 3 bases, with 18 bases left between them. DNA of the CDR3: TGTGCCAGCCGGGCTGGGAGTGGGATGACAGATACGCAGTATTTT. Translation gives CASRAGSGMTDTQYF.

This clonotype has just a few counts. The chain is built from TRBV18 and TRBJ2-5; TRBD2 agrees at 13 bases. The germline gives CDR1 KGHSH, CDR2 LQKENI. The CDR3 has 15 amino acids. Losses at the gene ends were 5 bases for V and 3 bases for J; bases not matched to a gene: 3. CDR3 in amino acids: CASSRTSGSKETQYF. The CDR3 DNA follows: TGTGCCAGCTCAAGGACTAGCGGGAGCAAAGAGACCCAGTACTTC.

This clonotype was picked up a small number of times. The rearrangement links TRBV7-2 to TRBJ1-2; 7 nucleotides agree with TRBD1. The CDR3 extends over 14 amino acids. Germline lookup yields CDR1 SGHTA and CDR2 FQGNSA. The ends lost 6 bases at V and 0 bases at J; junction bases unmatched: 4. The CDR3 loop is CASRYGQANYGYTF. The DNA for the CDR3 is TGTGCCAGCAGATATGGACAGGCTAACTATGGCTACACCTTC. Based on the CDR3 plus reference TRBV7-2 and TRBJ1-2, the full variable domain is GAGVSQSPSNKVTEKGKDVELRCDPISGHTALYWYRQSLGQGLEFLIYFQGNSAPDKSGLPSDRFSAERTGGSVSTLTIQRTQQEDSAVYLCASRYGQANYGYTFGSGTRLTVV.

This clonotype was observed a few times. The chain combines TRBV30 with TRBJ2-3; no firm D call. CDR3 length equals 18 residues. The germline V and J ends were trimmed by 0 bases and 5 bases, with 24 bases remaining between them. Germline V gene data show CDR1 as GTSNPN and CDR2 as SVGIG (reference sequence). CDR3 protein: CAWSVKLKGGALLDTQYF. The CDR3 bases are TGTGCCTGGAGTGTAAAATTAAAGGGCGGAGCGCTTCTAGATACGCAGTATTTT.

This clonotype occurred a few times. The chain employs TRBV7-2 and TRBJ2-7; 9 bases map to TRBD1. V shed 5 bases, J shed 4 bases, and the junction held 6 bases outside the gene matches. Germline V gene sequence: CDR1 SGHTA, CDR2 FQGNSA. This CDR3 contains 14 residues. The CDR3, as DNA: TGTGCCAGCAGCAACACGGGACAGGGTTACGAGCAGTACTTC. Protein product: CASSNTGQGYEQYF.

This clonotype was counted between two and nine times. The J gene is TRBJ1-3, the V gene TRBV7-2; 8 nucleotides agree with TRBD1. Germline V gene data show CDR1 as SGHTA and CDR2 as FQGNSA. The CDR3 runs 16 residues. J gave up 4 bases and V 0 bases, and 5 bases lay outside the gene matches. The chain's CDR3 is CASSLAQGARGNTIYF. In nucleotides, the CDR3 is TGTGCCAGCAGCTTAGCGCAGGGGGCGAGGGGAAACACCATATATTTT.

This clonotype was detected many times. The V and J genes are TRBV12-3 or TRBV12-4 and TRBJ2-3; D call uncertain. CDR3 length equals 12 residues. Trimming shortened V by 4 bases and J by 4 bases, and 6 bases separated the two germline ends. The CDR3 is CASSSGPDTQYF. The CDR3 DNA is TGTGCCAGCAGTTCCGGACCAGATACGCAGTATTTT.

In this sample, this clonotype turned up many times. The V call is TRBV7-2, the J call TRBJ2-7, with 8 bases aligning to TRBD2. V was clipped by 0 bases and J by 3 bases; unmatched bases: 4. The CDR3 is 15 residues long. Germline-derived CDR1 and CDR2 are SGHTA and FQGNSA. The CDR3 DNA sequence: TGTGCCAGCAGCTTAGCGGGCAGCGGGAGCTACGAGCAGTACTTC. It yields the protein CASSLAGSGSYEQYF.